A single sample is the source of the 5 T cell receptor beta chains below, sequenced in a study of T cell responses to AZD1222 COVID-19 vaccine. Repertoires were generated with immunoSEQ multiplex PCR, while TCRdb's copy carries only in-frame clones and drops some. The sample yields approximately 130,000 clones, about 89% seen once. The specimen was peripheral blood, collected on day 0 of MenACWY control vaccination. The receptors come from an adult in good health.

V and J are TRBV24-1 and TRBJ2-1; 9 nucleotides match TRBD1. With 3 bases clipped from V and 8 bases from J, the junction kept 7 bases outside the gene matches. CDR3 length equals 15 residues. In germline, CDR1 is KGHDR, CDR2 SFDVKD. The CDR3 DNA follows: TGTGCCACCAGTGATCCCGGACAGGGGACCCATGAGCAGTTCTTC. Its protein product is CATSDPGQGTHEQFF.

The chain combines TRBV29-1 with TRBJ2-7, with 10 positions matching TRBD2. The V gene end was trimmed by 3 bases and the J gene end by 4 bases; junction bases not matched to a gene: 6. The CDR3 sequence is 14 residues long. CDR1 and CDR2 (germline): SQVTM, ANQGSEA. For the CDR3, the DNA is TGCAGCGTTGATGGGGCTAGCGGGAGTTACGAGCAGTACTTC. Its protein product is CSVDGASGSYEQYF.

V and J are TRBV29-1 and TRBJ2-7; D remains unclear. The V gene's germline CDR1 is SQVTM and CDR2 ANQGSEA. V lost 6 bases to trimming and J lost 2 bases, with 11 bases between them. This CDR3 is built from 12 residues. Here the CDR3 DNA reads TGCAGCGTGCGTGGGGTAGCCTACGAGCAGTACTTC. It encodes CSVRGVAYEQYF.

This clone was recorded once. The chain couples TRBV14 to TRBJ2-7, with D possibly being TRBD2 (5 bases). The V and J ends lost 2 bases and 8 bases respectively, with 13 bases between them. The CDR3 is 13 amino acids. Germline CDR1 SGHDN, CDR2 FVKESK. The CDR3 nucleotides are TGTGCCAGCAGCCAAAGGGTAGGGAGACAGCAGTACTTC. It translates to CASSQRVGRQQYF.

V and J are TRBV5-1 and TRBJ2-1; TRBD2 agrees at 8 bases. Losses at the gene ends were 3 bases for V and 6 bases for J; bases not matched to a gene: 5. Germline CDR1 reads SGHRS; CDR2 reads YFSETQ. CDR3 length: 14 amino acids. CDR3 protein: CASSSGLGGNEQFF. CDR3 bases: TGCGCCAGCAGCTCGGGACTAGGGGGCAATGAGCAGTTCTTC.